Presented here are 32 T cell receptor beta chains from one specimen sequenced in a study of radiotherapy plus CTLA-4 blockade in lung cancer. Sequencing was performed with immunoSEQ multiplex PCR; in TCRdb, only in-frame clones are kept and a portion is missing. The table records roughly 98,000 clones, 75% to 85% of them present only once. The sequencing here drew on peripheral blood, taken from a patient treated with radiotherapy plus ipilimumab. These receptors all come from a human donor with non-small cell lung cancer who had a partial response to radiotherapy plus ipilimumab.

The J gene is TRBJ2-6, the V gene TRBV7-2; a weak D match, TRBD1 (7 bases). Germline V gene lookup returns CDR1 SGHTA and CDR2 FQGNSA. The CDR3 spans 19 residues. The germline V and J ends were trimmed by 4 bases and 0 bases, with 19 bases remaining between them. CDR3 in DNA: TGTGCCAGCAGCTGGCGAGGGGGCGGGACAAGCTCTGGGGCCAACGTCCTGACTTTC. It translates to CASSWRGGGTSSGANVLTF. Drawing the rest from reference TRBV7-2 and TRBJ2-6, the complete variable domain is GAGVSQSPSNKVTEKGKDVELRCDPISGHTALYWYRQSLGQGLEFLIYFQGNSAPDKSGLPSDRFSAERTGGSVSTLTIQRTQQEDSAVYLCASSWRGGGTSSGANVLTFGAGSRLTVL.

The chain carries TRBV30 and TRBJ2-7; no firm D call. CDR1 is GTSNPN, CDR2 SVGIG, per germline (reference sequence). V shed 2 bases and J shed 2 bases, with 10 bases lying between them. The CDR3 extends over 13 amino acids. In nucleotides, the CDR3 is TGTGCCTGGAGTTCAGGCGTGACCTACGAGCAGTACTTC. Amino acids: CAWSSGVTYEQYF. Using reference TRBV30 and TRBJ2-7 for the parts outside the CDR3, the full variable domain is SQTIHQWPATLVQPVGSPLSLECTVEGTSNPNLYWYRQAAGRGLQLLFYSVGIGQISSEVPQNLSASRPQDRQFILSSKKLLLSDSGFYLCAWSSGVTYEQYFGPGTRLTVT.

V is TRBV28 and J is TRBJ2-1; D possibly corresponds to TRBD1 (6 bases). This CDR3 is 16 amino acids long. Germline V CDR1 and CDR2: MDHEN, SYDVKM. V was pared by 7 bases and J by 0 bases, with 16 bases between. CDR3 coding DNA: TGTGCCAGCATAGGGGGAGCAAGCAACTCCTACAATGAGCAGTTCTTC. This gives the protein CASIGGASNSYNEQFF. Full variable domain (remainder filled in from reference TRBV28 and TRBJ2-1): DVKVTQSSRYLVKRTGEKVFLECVQDMDHENMFWYRQDPGLGLRLIYFSYDVKMKEKGDIPEGYSVSREKKERFSLILESASTNQTSMYLCASIGGASNSYNEQFFGPGTRLTVL.

This sequence joins TRBV4-2 and TRBJ2-1, with 7 nucleotides matching TRBD2. The CDR3 is 16 amino acids. The V segment lost 0 bases and the J segment 5 bases; nucleotides outside the gene matches: 7. CDR1 and CDR2 from the germline V gene are LGHNA and YNFKEQ. The CDR3 region has the DNA TGTGCCAGCAGCCAAGATGGGGGAGGGCTAAACAATGAGCAGTTCTTC. Amino acids: CASSQDGGGLNNEQFF.

The V call is TRBV2, the J call TRBJ2-6, with 9 bases aligning to TRBD1. The CDR3 sequence is 16 residues long. Germline CDR1 is SNHLY and CDR2 is FYNNEI. The J segment lost 1 base and the V segment lost 6 bases, leaving 4 bases of the junction unmatched. CDR3 bases: TGTGCCAGCAGGATACAGGGGGCGTCTGGGGCCAACGTCCTGACTTTC. This codes for CASRIQGASGANVLTF.

The V call is TRBV7-8, the J call TRBJ1-1; no clear D gene. Germline-derived CDR1 and CDR2 are SGHVS and FQNEAQ. V lost 1 base and J 4 bases, leaving 13 bases between the germline ends. The CDR3 is made up of 15 amino acids. The CDR3 region has the DNA TGTGCCAGCAGCTTAGTTGAGGGTTTGGGCACTGAAGCTTTCTTT. Its protein product is CASSLVEGLGTEAFF.

The V and J genes are TRBV18 and TRBJ2-1, with TRBD2 identical over 10 bases. CDR1 and CDR2 from the germline V gene are KGHSH and LQKENI. V was pared by 2 bases and J by 3 bases, with 1 base of the junction left unmatched. The CDR3 runs to 15 residues. CDR3 sequence: CASSPASGSYNEQFF. CDR3 nucleotides: TGTGCCAGCTCACCAGCTAGCGGGAGCTACAATGAGCAGTTCTTC.

The chain couples TRBV6-6 to TRBJ1-1; 7 bases fit TRBD1. This CDR3 is 14 amino acids long. The junction had 10 bases not matched to a gene; V was cut back by 5 bases and J by 7 bases. Per germline, CDR1 MNHNY and CDR2 SVGAGI (reference sequence). CDR3 amino acids: CASSIPPGDSEAFF. The CDR3 DNA follows: TGTGCCAGCAGTATCCCCCCCGGGGACAGTGAAGCTTTCTTT.

J is TRBJ2-2 and V is TRBV6-5, with TRBD1 identical over 9 bases. Trimming took 8 bases from V and 6 from J; bases not matched to a gene: 10. CDR3 length: 15 amino acids. CDR1 is MNHEY, CDR2 SVGAGI, per germline. The CDR3 loop is CASQRGQGSAGELFF. CDR3 bases: TGTGCCAGCCAAAGAGGACAGGGGAGTGCCGGGGAGCTGTTTTTT.

The genes are TRBV2 and TRBJ2-1; 9 bases agree with TRBD2. Germline V gene sequence: CDR1 SNHLY, CDR2 FYNNEI. The CDR3 spans 14 residues. The junction had 10 bases not matched to a gene; V was cut back by 8 bases and J by 8 bases. CDR3: CASYPGLATDEQFF. CDR3 bases: TGTGCCAGCTATCCGGGACTAGCTACTGATGAGCAGTTCTTC.

J is TRBJ1-2 and V is TRBV28; maybe TRBD1 (6 bases). The germline V gene encodes CDR1 MDHEN and CDR2 SYDVKM. V lost 7 bases and J 4 bases, leaving 19 bases between the germline ends. The CDR3 has 15 amino acids. As DNA, the CDR3 is TGTGCCAGCACCATGGGGGGGACACGAAGCTATGGCTACACCTTC. Translation: CASTMGGTRSYGYTF.

This chain uses TRBV28 with TRBJ2-1, with a weak D call TRBD1 (5 bases). From germline, CDR1 is MDHEN and CDR2 SYDVKM. Trimming took 9 bases from V and 0 from J, leaving 15 bases between them. The CDR3 contains 15 residues. The CDR3, as DNA: TGTGCCAGTCAGGTGCTTAGGGGCTCCTACAATGAGCAGTTCTTC. It yields the protein CASQVLRGSYNEQFF.

For the CDR3, the DNA is TGTGCCAGTAGAGTGGATCGCGGCTATGGCTACACCTTC. Translating it yields CASRVDRGYGYTF. The chain has TRBV19 and TRBJ1-2, with no clear D. The CDR3 length is 13 residues. In germline, CDR1 is LNHDA, CDR2 SQIVND (reference sequence). The V end was cut by 6 bases, the J end by 4 bases, with 12 bases between.

The rearrangement joins TRBV6-5 to TRBJ2-5, with 8 bases fitting TRBD1. This CDR3 has 15 amino acids. The V segment lost 6 bases and the J segment 4 bases; nucleotides outside the gene matches: 10. CDR1 and CDR2 (germline): MNHEY, SVGAGI. CDR3 sequence reads: CASRESGGGRETQYF. CDR3 DNA sequence: TGTGCCAGCAGGGAATCAGGGGGCGGACGAGAGACCCAGTACTTC.

The chain carries TRBV19 and TRBJ1-1; tentative D call: TRBD1 (6 bases). Germline V CDR1 and CDR2: LNHDA, SQIVND (reference sequence). The CDR3 covers 14 residues. Trimming removed 5 bases at V and 0 bases at J, with 10 bases between. The CDR3 region has the DNA TGTGCCAGTAGTTTGACAGGTATGAACACTGAAGCTTTCTTT. Translating gives CASSLTGMNTEAFF. The whole variable domain, remainder taken from reference TRBV19 and TRBJ1-1, is DGGITQSPKYLFRKEGQNVTLSCEQNLNHDAMYWYRQDPGQGLRLIYYSQIVNDFQKGDIAEGYSVSREKKESFPLTVTSAQKNPTAFYLCASSLTGMNTEAFFGQGTRLTVV.

The chain couples TRBV5-1 to TRBJ2-2, with D uncertain. The V gene's germline CDR1 is SGHRS and CDR2 YFSETQ. This CDR3 is 15 amino acids long. V lost 1 base to trimming and J lost 1 base, with 8 bases between them. This CDR3 is CASSLTAGNTGELFF. CDR3 nucleotides: TGCGCCAGCAGCTTGACCGCAGGGAACACCGGGGAGCTGTTTTTT.

The rearrangement links TRBV29-1 to TRBJ1-3; D uncertain. The length of the CDR3 is 13 residues. Between the trimmed V and J ends, which lost 0 bases and 0 bases, there was a span of 3 bases. Per germline, CDR1 SQVTM and CDR2 ANQGSEA. Here the CDR3 DNA reads TGCAGCGTTGAAGACCGCTCTGGAAACACCATATATTTT. It is translated as CSVEDRSGNTIYF. The full variable domain, its missing parts supplied by reference TRBV29-1 and TRBJ1-3, is SAVISQKPSRDICQRGTSLTIQCQVDSQVTMMFWYRQQPGQSLTLIATANQGSEATYESGFVIDKFPISRPNLTFSTLTVSNMSPEDSSIYLCSVEDRSGNTIYFGEGSWLTVV.

The rearrangement uses TRBV11-2 and TRBJ1-2; D is ambiguous. Germline assignment: CDR1 SGHAT and CDR2 FQNNGV. CDR3 size: 13 residues. The V end was cut by 5 bases, the J end by 5 bases, with 12 bases between. CDR3 sequence reads: CASSGRTGYGYTF. The CDR3 nucleotides read TGTGCCAGCAGCGGCAGGACGGGATATGGCTACACCTTC.

The V and J genes are TRBV28 and TRBJ1-4; tentative D call: TRBD1 (6 bases). Germline CDR1 MDHEN, CDR2 SYDVKM. V was shortened by 10 bases and J by 7 bases, with 16 bases between the two germline ends. The CDR3 loop spans 13 amino acids. The DNA for the CDR3 is TGTGCCACCAGAACAGGGTCTGGTGAAAAACTGTTTTTT. It codes for CATRTGSGEKLFF. Based on the CDR3 plus reference TRBV28 and TRBJ1-4, the full variable domain is DVKVTQSSRYLVKRTGEKVFLECVQDMDHENMFWYRQDPGLGLRLIYFSYDVKMKEKGDIPEGYSVSREKKERFSLILESASTNQTSMYLCATRTGSGEKLFFGSGTQLSVL.

The chain couples TRBV27 to TRBJ2-7; D possibly corresponds to TRBD2 (6 bases). CDR3 length equals 13 residues. V lost 2 bases, J lost 7 bases, and 12 bases lay in between. Germline lookup yields CDR1 MNHEY and CDR2 SMNVEV (reference sequence). The CDR3 nucleotides read TGTGCCAGCAGTTTAATATGGGGAGGAGAGCAGTACTTC. As protein: CASSLIWGGEQYF.

J is TRBJ1-6 and V is TRBV28; D call uncertain. Trimming took 7 bases from V and 5 from J, leaving 18 bases between them. Germline V gene sequence: CDR1 MDHEN, CDR2 SYDVKM. The CDR3 consists of 16 residues. The CDR3 region is CASTQAPTPDNSPLHF. CDR3 nucleotides: TGTGCCAGCACCCAGGCCCCAACACCGGATAATTCACCCCTCCACTTT.

The chain couples TRBV7-6 to TRBJ2-5, with D possibly being TRBD2 (6 bases). The CDR3 loop spans 18 amino acids. From germline, CDR1 is SGHVS and CDR2 FNYEAQ. Trimming took off 2 bases at V and 5 bases at J, with 24 bases between the two ends. CDR3 protein: CASSLNQGSGLGGETQYF. The CDR3 DNA is TGTGCCAGCAGCTTAAATCAAGGGTCAGGGCTCGGAGGGGAGACCCAGTACTTC.

The rearrangement uses TRBV5-1 and TRBJ2-1; 8 nucleotides line up with TRBD1. The CDR3 is made up of 14 amino acids. Germline CDR1 reads SGHRS; CDR2 reads YFSETQ. V trimming: 5 bases; J trimming: 5 bases; junction bases outside the gene matches: 6. CDR3 amino acids: CASRDQGAHNEQFF. In nucleotides, the CDR3 is TGCGCCAGCAGGGACCAGGGGGCCCACAATGAGCAGTTCTTC.

This clone has more than one count but fewer than ten. The chain has TRBV27 and TRBJ2-7; 9 positions agree with TRBD2. V shed 3 bases and J 5 bases; nucleotides not matched to a gene: 11. The germline V gene encodes CDR1 MNHEY and CDR2 SMNVEV (reference sequence). CDR3 length: 16 residues. In nucleotides, the CDR3 is TGTGCCAGCAGTTTTCGGGCGGGAGGGCATCTCGACGAGCAGTACTTC. As protein: CASSFRAGGHLDEQYF.

This clone was detected once. The V call is TRBV7-9, the J call TRBJ2-7; 9 bases agree with TRBD1. CDR1 SEHNR and CDR2 FQNEAQ come from the germline V gene (reference sequence). This CDR3 has 17 amino acids. Trimming removed 5 bases from V and 5 bases from J; junction bases left unmatched: 16. This CDR3 is CASSASWDRDSADEQYF. The CDR3 nucleotides read TGTGCCAGCAGCGCAAGTTGGGACAGGGACTCAGCTGACGAGCAGTACTTC.

The genes are TRBV29-1 and TRBJ2-5, with TRBD2 matching 8 bases. Germline trimming cut 8 bases from V and 2 bases from J; bases unmatched to any gene: 4. The CDR3 loop spans 12 amino acids. Germline V CDR1 and CDR2: SQVTM, ANQGSEA. CDR3 DNA sequence: TGCAGCCAGCGGGGGTTGCAAGAGACCCAGTACTTC. It specifies CSQRGLQETQYF.

This chain uses TRBV4-1 with TRBJ2-5; weak D call: TRBD1 (5 bases). The better agreement between TRBJ2-7 and the DNA end casts doubt on the J call. Germline V gives CDR1 MGHRA, CDR2 YSYEKL. This CDR3 region has 16 residues. The CDR3 loop reads CASSQAKLGVSYEQYF. CDR3 sequence (DNA): TGCGCCAGCAGCCAAGCGAAGTTAGGGGTCTCCTACGAGCAGTACTTC.

The rearrangement uses TRBV11-1 and TRBJ1-1; possibly TRBD1 for D (5 bases). The V end was cut by 1 base, the J end by 8 bases, with 11 bases between. This CDR3 has 13 residues. The germline V gene has CDR1 SGHAT and CDR2 FQDESV (reference sequence). CDR3 DNA: TGTGCCAGCAGCTTAGGGGGCTGGCCCGAAGCTTTCTTT. Translating it yields CASSLGGWPEAFF.

The chain employs TRBV7-2 and TRBJ2-2, with D maybe TRBD1 (6 bases). The germline V and J ends were trimmed by 4 bases and 4 bases, with 10 bases remaining between them. The CDR3 has 14 amino acids. CDR1 SGHTA and CDR2 FQGNSA come from the germline V gene. Written as DNA, the CDR3 is TGTGCCAGCAGCTCGCCACAGGGCACCGGGGAGCTGTTTTTT. This codes for CASSSPQGTGELFF.

This chain connects TRBV30 to TRBJ2-1; D gene unclear. V was trimmed by 4 bases and J by 0 bases, leaving 10 bases between them. The CDR3 totals 14 residues. Germline loops: CDR1 GTSNPN, CDR2 SVGIG (reference sequence). CDR3 DNA: TGTGCCTGGACCCCAATCAGCTCCTACAATGAGCAGTTCTTC. Translating gives CAWTPISSYNEQFF.

The CDR3 protein is CASSLTGTGGEYGYTF. CDR3 DNA: TGCGCCAGCAGCTTAACCGGGACAGGGGGAGAGTATGGCTACACCTTC. The chain recombines TRBV5-1 with TRBJ1-2; TRBD1 matches at 11 bases. CDR3 length: 16 amino acids. The J segment lost 5 bases and the V segment lost 2 bases, leaving 8 bases of the junction unmatched. Germline V lookup: CDR1 SGHRS, CDR2 YFSETQ.

The rearrangement joins TRBV5-1 to TRBJ2-2; TRBD2 aligns across 13 bases. Germline V gene lookup returns CDR1 SGHRS and CDR2 YFSETQ. CDR3 length: 15 residues. V was pared by 4 bases and J by 7 bases, with 4 bases of the junction left unmatched. The CDR3 sequence: CASSILAGGIGELFF. The CDR3 nucleotides read TGCGCCAGCAGCATACTAGCGGGAGGGATCGGGGAGCTGTTTTTT. The full variable domain, completed using reference TRBV5-1 and TRBJ2-2, is KAGVTQTPRYLIKTRGQQVTLSCSPISGHRSVSWYQQTPGQGLQFLFEYFSETQRNKGNFPGRFSGRQFSNSRSEMNVSTLELGDSALYLCASSILAGGIGELFFGEGSRLTVL.